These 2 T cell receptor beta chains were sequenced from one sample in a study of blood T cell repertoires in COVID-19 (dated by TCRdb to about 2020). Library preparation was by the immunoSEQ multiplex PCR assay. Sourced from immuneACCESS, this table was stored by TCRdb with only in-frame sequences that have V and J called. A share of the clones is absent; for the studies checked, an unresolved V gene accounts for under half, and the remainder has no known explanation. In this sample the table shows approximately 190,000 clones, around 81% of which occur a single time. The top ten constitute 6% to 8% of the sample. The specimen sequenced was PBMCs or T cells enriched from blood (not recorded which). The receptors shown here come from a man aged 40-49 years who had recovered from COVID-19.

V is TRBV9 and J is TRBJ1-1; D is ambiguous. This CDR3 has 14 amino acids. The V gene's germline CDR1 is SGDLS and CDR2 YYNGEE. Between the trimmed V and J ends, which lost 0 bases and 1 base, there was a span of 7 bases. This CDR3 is CASSVGGENTEAFF. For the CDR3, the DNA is TGTGCCAGCAGCGTAGGCGGTGAGAACACTGAAGCTTTCTTT.

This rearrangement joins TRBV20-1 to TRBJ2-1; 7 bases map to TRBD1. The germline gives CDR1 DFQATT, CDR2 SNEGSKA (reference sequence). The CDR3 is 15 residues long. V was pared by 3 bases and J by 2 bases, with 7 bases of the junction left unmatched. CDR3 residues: CSASADRDPYNEQFF. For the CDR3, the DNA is TGCAGTGCTAGTGCCGACAGGGACCCCTACAATGAGCAGTTCTTC.